Following are 25 T cell receptor beta chains from one sample sequenced in a study of blood T cells in healthy people across ages. Primers used in a second PCR of about 6 to 11 cycles were a sample-barcoded 5' primer and a J-beta primer mix. One entry per CDR3 protein results from TCRdb running MiXCR on the 5' RACE reads. Of approximately 940,000 distinct CDR3 sequences listed, 45% to 50% are singletons. The sequenced sample was blood. The source is a man aged 25 to 45 in good health.

As regards this clonotype: One base away lies a much larger clone, so this may be a sequencing read error. The chain has TRBV12-3 or TRBV12-4 and TRBJ1-2, with D hard to call. This CDR3 spans 15 amino acids. V shed 1 base and J shed 9 bases, with 18 bases lying between them. The CDR3 nucleotides are TGTGCCAGCAGTTTAGTCTCAAGTATTGGGGATAGCTACACCTTC. Translated: CASSLVSSIGDSYTF.

This chain links TRBV12-3 or TRBV12-4 with TRBJ1-3, with 7 positions matching TRBD1. This CDR3 spans 16 amino acids. The trim removed 6 bases at V and 1 base at J, leaving 9 bases unmatched. CDR3: CASSLWDSASGNTIYF. The CDR3 region has the DNA TGTGCCAGCAGCTTGTGGGACAGCGCATCTGGAAACACCATATATTTT.

The gene calls are TRBV4-3 and TRBJ2-3; 10 bases are a match to TRBD1. The germline V gene encodes CDR1 LGHNA and CDR2 YSLEER. CDR3 size: 18 residues. Trimming removed 0 bases from V and 6 bases from J; junction bases left unmatched: 12. CDR3 coding DNA: TGCGCCAGCAGCCAAGAGCCCCCCGTTGGACAGGGGGGGGATACGCAGTATTTT. It specifies CASSQEPPVGQGGDTQYF.

The rearrangement links TRBV5-1 to TRBJ2-1; TRBD2 is a possible D gene (6 bases). The last part of the DNA fits TRBJ2-7 better; the J call may be wrong. Germline assignment: CDR1 SGHRS and CDR2 YFSETQ. The CDR3 has 14 amino acids. CDR3 amino acids: CASSLEGSYNEQYF. The DNA for the CDR3 is TGCGCCAGCAGCCTGGAGGGGTCCTACAATGAGCAGTACTTC.

This clonotype was counted only a few times. The CDR3 DNA is TGCGCCAGCAGCCAAGATCTATGGGGATTGACGAGCACAGATACGCAGTATTTT. As protein: CASSQDLWGLTSTDTQYF. This rearrangement joins TRBV4-1 to TRBJ2-3; D ambiguous. The CDR3 spans 18 residues. V was pared by 0 bases and J by 0 bases, with 16 bases between. Germline CDR1 is MGHRA and CDR2 is YSYEKL.

The chain combines TRBV30 with TRBJ1-6, with 7 bases lining up with TRBD1. The CDR3 length is 15 residues. Germline V CDR1 and CDR2: GTSNPN, SVGIG (reference sequence). V trimming: 0 bases; J trimming: 9 bases; junction bases outside the gene matches: 8. CDR3 loop: CAWSVFGTAISPLHF. In DNA form, the CDR3 reads TGTGCCTGGAGTGTCTTCGGGACAGCAATTTCACCCCTCCACTTT.

The V and J genes are TRBV12-3 or TRBV12-4 and TRBJ1-1; a weak D match, TRBD1 (6 bases). The CDR3 runs to 13 residues. V was shortened by 5 bases and J by 3 bases, with 10 bases between the two germline ends. The CDR3, as DNA: TGTGCCAGCAGTAACAGGGTTGACACTGAAGCTTTCTTT. The encoded protein is CASSNRVDTEAFF.

This chain joins TRBV24-1 and TRBJ2-3, with D perhaps being TRBD1 or TRBD2 (6 bases each). The V end was cut by 1 base, the J end by 10 bases, with 20 bases between. CDR1 is KGHDR, CDR2 SFDVKD, per germline. The CDR3 is made up of 16 amino acids. CDR3 amino acids: CATSDFSGASGGAQYF. The DNA for the CDR3 is TGTGCCACCAGTGATTTTTCGGGGGCCTCCGGGGGAGCGCAGTATTTT.

This clonotype was picked up one time. CDR3 sequence: CASSLGGNRGAFF. DNA of the CDR3: TGTGCCAGCAGTTTAGGAGGGAACAGAGGGGCTTTCTTT. The rearrangement uses TRBV12-3 or TRBV12-4 and TRBJ1-1; D call uncertain. Trimming pared 1 base from V and 11 bases from J, leaving 14 bases between. The CDR3 is 13 amino acids.

There are a few counts of this clonotype. The chain recombines TRBV3-1 with TRBJ1-2; the D is unclear. The CDR3 is made up of 13 amino acids. Germline values: CDR1 LGHDT, CDR2 YNNKEL (reference sequence). Trimming took 2 bases from V and 4 from J, leaving 8 bases between them. The CDR3 here is CASSQQEFYGYTF. The CDR3 region has the DNA TGTGCCAGCAGCCAACAGGAATTCTATGGCTACACCTTC.

This clonotype was seen repeatedly, ten times or more. The chain is built from TRBV7-2 and TRBJ2-1; TRBD1 aligns across 9 bases. This CDR3 has 15 amino acids. From germline, CDR1 is SGHTA and CDR2 FQGNSA. The V segment lost 4 bases and the J segment 4 bases; nucleotides outside the gene matches: 5. The CDR3 reads CASSSTGGVYNEQFF. CDR3 bases: TGTGCCAGCAGCTCGACAGGGGGAGTATACAATGAGCAGTTCTTC.

The V and J genes are TRBV3-1 and TRBJ2-1; 10 bases line up with TRBD2. J lost 1 base, V lost 1 base, and 7 bases had no gene match. Germline loops: CDR1 LGHDT, CDR2 YNNKEL (reference sequence). The CDR3 is made up of 18 amino acids. This chain's CDR3 is CASSQGLAGAESYNEQFF. The CDR3 nucleotides are TGTGCCAGCAGCCAAGGGCTAGCGGGGGCCGAATCCTACAATGAGCAGTTCTTC.

Concerning this clonotype: One end of the junction varies from germline; a read error may be responsible. The chain uses TRBV5-1 and TRBJ2-7; 7 bases fit TRBD1. This CDR3 spans 15 amino acids. CDR1 and CDR2 from the germline V gene are SGHRS and YFSETQ. The CDR3 sequence is CACSFASGGMYEQYF. In DNA, the CDR3 is TGCGCCTGCAGTTTTGCTTCAGGGGGAATGTACGAGCAGTACTTC. The full variable domain, in which reference TRBV5-1 and TRBJ2-7 provide the parts outside the CDR3, is KAGVTQTPRYLIKTRGQQVTLSCSPISGHRSVSWYQQTPGQGLQFLFEYFSETQRNKGNFPGRFSGRQFSNSRSEMNVSTLELGDSALYLCACSFASGGMYEQYFGPGTRLTVT.

J is TRBJ1-4 and V is TRBV6-1; possible D gene TRBD1, 6 bases. The germline V and J ends were trimmed by 4 bases and 2 bases, with 14 bases remaining between them. The CDR3 is 16 amino acids. Germline V gene lookup returns CDR1 MNHNS and CDR2 SASEGT. The CDR3 DNA reads as TGTGCCAGCAGTGTCCCGTGGGGGGCGACTAATGAAAAACTGTTTTTT. Encoded protein: CASSVPWGATNEKLFF.

The sample holds a few counts of this clonotype. V and J are TRBV7-2 and TRBJ1-2, with 7 nucleotides matching TRBD1. V was clipped by 5 bases and J by 8 bases; unmatched bases: 8. This CDR3 region has 13 residues. Germline V CDR1 and CDR2: SGHTA, FQGNSA. The CDR3: CASSADRVKGYTF. The DNA for the CDR3 is TGTGCCAGCAGCGCCGACAGGGTAAAAGGCTACACCTTC.

The chain couples TRBV11-2 to TRBJ2-7, with 7 bases identical to TRBD1. The CDR3 is 15 amino acids. Germline CDR1 and CDR2: SGHAT and FQNNGV. V dropped 5 bases and J dropped 2; count of bases not matched to a gene: 9. Here the CDR3 reads CASSPAPGQAYEQYF. As DNA, the CDR3 is TGTGCCAGCAGCCCTGCTCCCGGACAGGCCTACGAGCAGTACTTC.

The CDR3 loop reads CASSPTTSGGWVDEQYF. CDR3 sequence (DNA): TGTGCCAGCAGCCCAACAACTAGCGGGGGTTGGGTGGACGAGCAGTACTTC. The J gene is TRBJ2-7, the V gene TRBV7-9, with TRBD2 identical over 11 bases. CDR1 SEHNR and CDR2 FQNEAQ come from the germline V gene (reference sequence). CDR3 length: 17 residues. With 5 bases clipped from V and 5 bases from J, the junction kept 14 bases outside the gene matches.

The V call is TRBV7-2, the J call TRBJ2-2; 9 bases agree with TRBD1. This CDR3 region has 18 residues. Losses at the gene ends were 8 bases for V and 4 bases for J; bases not matched to a gene: 17. Germline lookup yields CDR1 SGHTA and CDR2 FQGNSA. The CDR3 bases are TGTGCCAGCCACTTTCCCACTGTAGGACAGGGGCTCACCGGGGAGCTGTTTTTT. Protein product: CASHFPTVGQGLTGELFF.

This clonotype was observed a handful of times. The V gene is TRBV11-2, the J gene TRBJ2-5, with a possible D match to TRBD2 (6 bases). Trimming stripped 1 base from V and 3 bases from J, with 15 bases between. From germline, CDR1 is SGHAT and CDR2 FQNNGV. The CDR3 spans 16 residues. The DNA for the CDR3 is TGTGCCAGCAGCTTAGTAGGACTAACGGCAGAAGAGACCCAGTACTTC. This sequence encodes CASSLVGLTAEETQYF.

The genes are TRBV28 and TRBJ2-5, with D possibly being TRBD2 (5 bases). Germline V gene data show CDR1 as MDHEN and CDR2 as SYDVKM. Trimming stripped 6 bases from V and 11 bases from J, with 16 bases between. The CDR3 length is 12 residues. CDR3 in DNA: TGTGCCAGCAGGGTGGCGTATAGGGAGCAGTACTTC. The encoded protein is CASRVAYREQYF.

This clonotype was counted only a few times. The rearrangement uses TRBV20-1 and TRBJ2-7; 7 nucleotides match TRBD1. Germline V lookup: CDR1 DFQATT, CDR2 SNEGSKA (reference sequence). The V segment lost 0 bases and the J segment 2 bases; nucleotides outside the gene matches: 10. The CDR3 consists of 16 residues. Written as DNA, the CDR3 is TGCAGTGCTAGAGATTCCGGACAGGTGAGCCCCTACGAGCAGTACTTC. This codes for CSARDSGQVSPYEQYF.

There are many counts of this clonotype. At one end, the junction sequence differs from germline, possibly due to a read error. J is TRBJ2-3 and V is TRBV5-1, with 10 bases identical to TRBD2. Germline V gene sequence: CDR1 SGHRS, CDR2 YFSETQ. CDR3 length: 14 amino acids. The CDR3 sequence is CASSLSGGGDTQYF. In DNA form, the CDR3 reads TGTGCCAGCAGCTTAAGCGGGGGGGGTGATACGCAGTATTTT.

For this clonotype: Germline and junction disagree at one end, which may indicate a read error. The V gene is TRBV7-2, the J gene TRBJ2-1, with 12 bases aligning to TRBD2. Germline V gene lookup returns CDR1 SGHTA and CDR2 FQGNSA. This CDR3 comprises 14 residues. CDR3 DNA: TGTGCCAGCAGCCTAGCGGGGGGGGAGACTGAGCAGTTCTTC. Its protein product is CASSLAGGETEQFF.

The rearrangement uses TRBV29-1 and TRBJ2-7; perhaps D is TRBD1 or TRBD2 (5 bases each). Trimming took off 4 bases at V and 6 bases at J, with 16 bases between the two ends. In germline, CDR1 is SQVTM, CDR2 ANQGSEA. The CDR3 extends over 13 amino acids. The CDR3 nucleotides are TGCAGCGTTGCCCTTGGGGGAAACGCCGAGCAGTACTTC. As protein: CSVALGGNAEQYF.

The chain employs TRBV7-9 and TRBJ1-2; possibly TRBD1 for D (5 bases). The CDR3 has 15 residues. V was clipped by 1 base and J by 8 bases, with 17 bases between them. From germline, CDR1 is SEHNR and CDR2 FQNEAQ (reference sequence). The CDR3 nucleotides are TGTGCCAGCAGCTTAGAAGGGTCAGGGTCGGGCGGCTACACCTTC. Its translation is CASSLEGSGSGGYTF.